This is a list of T cell receptor beta chains from one sample in a study of T cells after yellow fever vaccination. MiXCR was run by TCRdb on the 5' RACE reads, yielding one entry per CDR3 protein. The profile shows around 590,000 distinct CDR3 sequences, approximately 13% of them singletons. The source was PBMCs, collected on the day of the yellow fever booster vaccination. The receptor set was obtained from a man under 40 who received the YFV17D yellow fever vaccine. The conserved cysteine and the conserved F or W are not part of the CDR3 here. The D gene is left open where the match is weak.

TRBJ2-7 TRBV15 TRBD1 ATSRVLGGTGTYEQY
TRBJ2-7 TRBV6-5 TRBD2 ASSYSATSATYEQY
TRBJ2-2 TRBV18 NA ASSPRASDTGELF
TRBJ2-7 TRBV29-1 NA SFKTDGASYEQY
TRBJ2-7 TRBV3-1 TRBD1 ASSRGQGQPYEQY
TRBJ2-7 TRBV6-2/TRBV6-3 NA VTATSLYEQY
TRBJ2-1 TRBV6-4 NA ASSDSNNEQF
TRBJ2-1 TRBV24-1 TRBD2 ATSGLSTSFEQF
TRBJ1-1 TRBV5-1 NA ASSTPQVGNTEAF
TRBJ2-4 TRBV29-1 NA SGTTALKNIQY
TRBJ2-3 TRBV15 NA ATSRGLDRSTDTQY
TRBJ2-1 TRBV20-1 NA SAREILRYEQF
TRBJ2-1 TRBV20-1 TRBD1 SARGGTGNNEQF
TRBJ1-1 TRBV5-1 NA ASSPEGRNTEAF
TRBJ2-7 TRBV7-3 TRBD2 ASSPGLAGLTEQY
TRBJ2-4 TRBV18 NA ASSPGSFQY